The 26 T cell receptor beta chains reported below all come from one sample, sequenced in a study of human T cells and chemical hapten exposure. TCRdb redid the calling of the RACE reads with MiXCR, one entry per CDR3 protein. In the table there are roughly 84,000 distinct CDR3 sequences, 11% of which are singletons. Described time point: patch test 3, about 24 weeks after DPC sensitization. Noted treatment: therapeutic diphenylcyclopropenone sensitization with weekly scalp DPC. This specimen consisted of whole blood, obtained in connection with sensitization to the hapten diphenylcyclopropenone (DPC). The source of these receptors is a woman aged 45-65 years with alopecia areata. Some clones in this sample may be carry-over from other donors' samples.

This clonotype was seen ten or more times. The CDR3: CSAPTSYNEQFF. In DNA form, the CDR3 reads TGCAGCGCCCCGACCTCCTACAATGAGCAGTTCTTC. The chain is built from TRBV29-1 and TRBJ2-1; D is ambiguous. The CDR3 consists of 12 residues. Germline V gene sequence: CDR1 SQVTM, CDR2 ANQGSEA. V lost 7 bases, J lost 0 bases, and 7 bases lay in between.

The J gene is TRBJ2-3, the V gene TRBV10-1, with 9 bases matching TRBD2. The junction had 9 bases not matched to a gene; V was cut back by 11 bases and J by 0 bases. Germline V CDR1 and CDR2: WNHNN, SYGVQD (reference sequence). CDR3 length equals 15 residues. CDR3: CAGNLAGTSTDTQYF. CDR3 sequence (DNA): TGCGCCGGCAATCTAGCGGGGACTAGCACAGATACGCAGTATTTT.

CDR3 DNA: TGTGCCAGCAGCCCCCGGGTAGCGGGCCTCCAAGAGACCCAGTACTTC. Its protein is CASSPRVAGLQETQYF. The chain combines TRBV5-6 with TRBJ2-5; 7 nucleotides align to TRBD2. V lost 4 bases, J lost 1 base, and 10 bases stayed unmatched. Germline V gene lookup returns CDR1 SGHDT and CDR2 YYEEEE. The CDR3 sequence is 16 residues long.

This clonotype was recorded at least ten times. The J gene is TRBJ2-7, the V gene TRBV10-3, with D hard to call. Germline V gene data show CDR1 as ENHRY and CDR2 as SYGVKD. V lost 8 bases and J 0 bases, leaving 14 bases between the germline ends. This CDR3 region has 14 residues. The CDR3 loop is CAISKEYSSYEQYF. Written as DNA, the CDR3 is TGTGCCATCTCTAAGGAATACAGCTCCTACGAGCAGTACTTC.

This sequence joins TRBV6-6 and TRBJ2-6; 7 nucleotides agree with TRBD2. Germline loops: CDR1 MNHNY, CDR2 SVGAGI (reference sequence). Trimming at V came to 6 bases and at J to 0 bases, leaving 5 bases not matched to a gene. The CDR3 is made up of 16 amino acids. The CDR3 coding sequence is TGTGCCAGCAGCCTAGCGGCCCTCTCTGGGGCCAACGTCCTGACTTTC. It is translated as CASSLAALSGANVLTF.

The sample holds many counts of this clonotype. CDR3 region: CASSRQGTGGEQYF. The CDR3 nucleotides read TGTGCCAGCAGCCGTCAAGGCACAGGGGGCGAGCAGTACTTC. J is TRBJ2-7 and V is TRBV7-9; 8 bases fit TRBD1. V lost 5 bases and J lost 6; bases outside the gene matches: 9. This CDR3 has 14 residues. CDR1 SEHNR and CDR2 FQNEAQ come from the germline V gene (reference sequence).

The V call is TRBV28, the J call TRBJ2-7; 11 bases are shared with TRBD1. V shed 5 bases, J shed 7 bases, and the junction held 10 bases outside the gene matches. The CDR3 has 15 amino acids. CDR1 and CDR2 (germline): MDHEN, SYDVKM. The DNA for the CDR3 is TGTGCCAGCAGTCTCGCCGGGACAGGGGGTTGGGAGCAGTACTTC. Protein sequence: CASSLAGTGGWEQYF.

Many counts were recorded for this clonotype. The chain employs TRBV7-8 and TRBJ1-5; D gene unclear. The V end lost 1 base, the J end lost 4 bases, and 17 bases lay between the germline ends. The CDR3 has 17 amino acids. Germline loops: CDR1 SGHVS, CDR2 FQNEAQ. The CDR3 protein is CASSLVGRSGFNQPQHF. The CDR3 nucleotides read TGTGCCAGCAGCTTAGTAGGAAGGTCGGGTTTTAATCAGCCCCAGCATTTT.

As to this clonotype: A single base separates this from a much larger clone, so it may be a read error. J is TRBJ2-7 and V is TRBV4-1, with D uncertain. Germline V gene lookup returns CDR1 MGHRA and CDR2 YSYEKL. The CDR3 length is 17 residues. CDR3 region: CASSQDPAGAQSYVQYF. Written as DNA, the CDR3 is TGCGCCAGCAGCCAAGATCCCGCCGGTGCACAGAGCTACGTGCAGTACTTC.

The chain has TRBV7-9 and TRBJ1-5; D perhaps matches TRBD1 (5 bases). V was shortened by 1 base and J by 2 bases, with 15 bases between the two germline ends. This CDR3 has 17 amino acids. The germline V gene encodes CDR1 SEHNR and CDR2 FQNEAQ (reference sequence). CDR3 in amino acids: CASSLGAGGRGNQPQHF. The CDR3 DNA sequence: TGTGCCAGCAGCTTAGGGGCGGGGGGACGTGGCAATCAGCCCCAGCATTTT.

The sample holds many counts of this clonotype. The V and J genes are TRBV6-5 and TRBJ1-1; TRBD1 matches at 8 bases. Germline V gene data show CDR1 as MNHEY and CDR2 as SVGAGI. The ends lost 5 bases at V and 6 bases at J; junction bases unmatched: 11. The CDR3 has 15 residues. This CDR3 reads CASSRRDRLKAEAFF. The CDR3 nucleotides read TGTGCCAGCAGTCGCCGGGACAGGCTTAAAGCTGAAGCTTTCTTT.

This clonotype was seen ten or more times. V gene TRBV6-6 combines with J gene TRBJ1-2; D ambiguous. From germline, CDR1 is MNHNY and CDR2 SVGAGI (reference sequence). Trimming removed 4 bases from V and 6 bases from J, with 12 bases in between. The CDR3 has 13 amino acids. The CDR3 coding sequence is TGTGCCAGCAGTTTAACCCTCGGGCATGGCTACACCTTC. As protein: CASSLTLGHGYTF.

Many counts were recorded for this clonotype. The chain has TRBV10-3 and TRBJ1-5, with TRBD1 identical over 9 bases. The trim removed 6 bases at V and 4 bases at J, leaving 1 base unmatched. CDR3 length: 13 amino acids. Germline V lookup: CDR1 ENHRY, CDR2 SYGVKD. CDR3 DNA: TGTGCCATCAGGGGACAGGGAAATCAGCCCCAGCATTTT. This translates into CAIRGQGNQPQHF.

This clonotype turned up a few times. This chain joins TRBV4-1 and TRBJ2-7, with 8 bases that match TRBD1. CDR1 MGHRA and CDR2 YSYEKL come from the germline V gene. After removal of 2 bases from V and 5 bases from J, the junction contained 5 bases not matched to a gene. The CDR3 is 14 residues long. The CDR3 nucleotides are TGCGCCAGCAGCCAACGGACAGGGCCCAACGAGCAGTACTTC. This encodes CASSQRTGPNEQYF.

This clonotype was seen repeatedly, ten times or more. This chain links TRBV4-2 with TRBJ2-1, with a tentative D call TRBD2 (7 bases). Per germline, CDR1 LGHNA and CDR2 YNFKEQ. This CDR3 has 15 residues. V was pared by 1 base and J by 10 bases, with 17 bases between. CDR3 DNA sequence: TGTGCCAGCAGCCAAGGGGAGGGGGGACCACAGGAGCAGTTCTTC. Translated: CASSQGEGGPQEQFF.

Comments on this clonotype: A much larger clone lies one base from this, so it may be a read error. This chain connects TRBV7-8 to TRBJ2-5, with D unclear. This CDR3 has 14 residues. Germline lookup yields CDR1 SGHVS and CDR2 FQNEAQ. Deletions cut 5 bases from V and 4 bases from J, with 14 bases between. This chain's CDR3 is CASSTVPSGETQYF. CDR3 in DNA: TGTGCCAGCAGCACTGTCCCTAGTGGAGAGACCCAGTACTTC.

This clonotype has a count of ten or more. V and J are TRBV10-3 and TRBJ1-1; TRBD1 is a possible D gene (6 bases). V lost 2 bases to trimming and J lost 4 bases, with 11 bases between them. CDR1 is ENHRY and CDR2 is SYGVKD in the germline V gene. CDR3 length: 14 residues. CDR3 protein: CAISERGWGTEAFF. Written as DNA, the CDR3 is TGTGCCATCAGTGAGAGGGGGTGGGGCACTGAAGCTTTCTTT.

This clonotype was seen only a few times. The chain employs TRBV7-6 and TRBJ2-2; D might be TRBD2 (6 bases). Germline V lookup: CDR1 SGHVS, CDR2 FNYEAQ. The V and J ends lost 1 base and 4 bases respectively, with 13 bases between them. This CDR3 region has 16 residues. The CDR3 region is CASSLGTSLSTGELFF. CDR3 DNA sequence: TGTGCCAGCAGCTTAGGAACTAGCTTGAGCACCGGGGAGCTGTTTTTT.

The chain combines TRBV6-5 with TRBJ1-5, with 8 bases matching TRBD1. With 6 bases clipped from V and 3 bases from J, the junction kept 1 base outside the gene matches. There are 13 residues in the CDR3. Per the germline V gene, CDR1 is MNHEY and CDR2 is SVGAGI. The CDR3, as DNA: TGTGCCAGCAGGGACAGGGCCAATCAGCCCCAGCATTTT. It codes for CASRDRANQPQHF.

This clonotype was recorded many times. The genes are TRBV5-1 and TRBJ2-7, with D perhaps matching TRBD1 or TRBD2 (5 bases each). The germline gives CDR1 SGHRS, CDR2 YFSETQ. V lost 0 bases to trimming and J lost 2 bases, with 18 bases between them. CDR3 size: 17 residues. DNA for the CDR3: TGCGCCAGCAGCTTGGCATCGACGGGACGGGGAGCCTACGAGCAGTACTTC. Its protein is CASSLASTGRGAYEQYF.

Ten or more counts support this clonotype. This rearrangement joins TRBV23-1 to TRBJ2-3; D possibly corresponds to TRBD2 (6 bases). TRBV23-1 is assigned to the ORF class and has an uncertain function. Trimming shortened V by 0 bases and J by 0 bases, and 16 bases separated the two germline ends. The CDR3 is made up of 18 amino acids. The CDR3 DNA reads TGCGCCAGCAGTCAATCTAGCGGAGATCTATTTAGCACAGATACGCAGTATTTT. Translation: CASSQSSGDLFSTDTQYF.

This clonotype was seen at least ten times. The chain links TRBV20-1 to TRBJ2-3; the match to TRBD1 covers 10 bases. Trimming cost V 2 bases and J 3 bases; bases outside gene matches: 2. This CDR3 comprises 14 residues. The germline CDR1 and CDR2 sequences are DFQATT and SNEGSKA (reference sequence). Here the CDR3 DNA reads TGCAGTGCTAGACCGGGACAGGGGACAGATACGCAGTATTTT. Protein product: CSARPGQGTDTQYF.

This clonotype was picked up many times. The chain has TRBV20-1 and TRBJ2-7; 9 nucleotides align to TRBD2. The length of the CDR3 is 15 residues. The V and J ends lost 1 base and 6 bases, in that order; junction bases with no gene match: 10. Germline values: CDR1 DFQATT, CDR2 SNEGSKA (reference sequence). The CDR3 reads CSARGLLAGGSEQYF. CDR3 nucleotides: TGCAGTGCTAGAGGCCTACTGGCGGGAGGGAGCGAGCAGTACTTC.

The sample holds a few counts of this clonotype. V gene TRBV12-3 or TRBV12-4 combines with J gene TRBJ1-2, with D perhaps matching TRBD1 (5 bases). The V gene lost 3 bases and the J gene lost 8 bases, with 10 bases spanning the gap. There are 12 residues in the CDR3. The DNA of the CDR3 is TGTGCCAGCAGTTTTCGGGGGGACGGCTACACCTTC. Translation gives CASSFRGDGYTF.

The gene calls are TRBV19 and TRBJ2-5; D ambiguous. Germline loops: CDR1 LNHDA, CDR2 SQIVND (reference sequence). This CDR3 has 13 amino acids. The ends were cut back, 5 bases at V and 0 bases at J, with 7 bases in the middle. DNA for the CDR3: TGTGCCAGTAGTGTTCGGTACCAAGAGACCCAGTACTTC. This encodes CASSVRYQETQYF. Filled out from reference TRBV19 and TRBJ2-5, the complete variable domain reads DGGITQSPKYLFRKEGQNVTLSCEQNLNHDAMYWYRQDPGQGLRLIYYSQIVNDFQKGDIAEGYSVSREKKESFPLTVTSAQKNPTAFYLCASSVRYQETQYFGPGTRLLVL.

This clonotype was counted ten times or more. The chain is built from TRBV19 and TRBJ2-7; D is ambiguous. Trimming took off 2 bases at V and 4 bases at J, with 12 bases between the two ends. Germline V gene sequence: CDR1 LNHDA, CDR2 SQIVND (reference sequence). The CDR3 has 14 amino acids. CDR3 DNA: TGTGCCAGTAGTATACATCTAGTGGGTTACGAGCAGTACTTC. It specifies CASSIHLVGYEQYF.